Here is one TCR beta chain with its context. This clonotype has just a few counts. The target of this receptor is not known. Within one base of it there is no much larger clone, and no base qualities were kept. The data are from a study of regulatory T cells in long-lasting Graves disease (dated by TCRdb to the early 2020s). Regarding the research as a whole: Newly diagnosed Graves' disease patients had taken antithyroid drugs for less than 3 months. Patients with persistent Graves' disease were compared with patients with newly diagnosed Graves' disease using TCR sequencing and RNA sequencing of peripheral blood. The study was conducted in China and was registered as a clinical trial. TCR sequencing covered some 13 persistent and 20 or so newly diagnosed Graves' disease patients, around 33 samples in total.

In the paper's terms, the time point label means: newly diagnosed GD, antithyroid drugs for less than 3 months. For both TCR sequencing and RNA sequencing, RNA was extracted from PBMCs using TRIzol. Graves' disease was diagnosed according to American Thyroid Association guidelines. Patients were recruited from an endocrinology department in Xi'an, China. Each patient gave about 10 milliliters of peripheral blood, collected in an EDTA anticoagulant tube. Ficoll Paque Plus density gradient separation was used to isolate PBMCs, and no additional T cell sorting was done. An Agilent 2100 Bioanalyzer and agarose gel were used to check RNA quality, and a NanoDrop 2000 was used to measure RNA concentration. What the authors observed across the whole study: More public clonotypes were shared among persistent patients (under 3,000) than among newly diagnosed patients (roughly 1,000). Sequencing and analysis were restricted to the TCR beta chain. As a limitation, the authors acknowledged that the small sample size may reduce accuracy. Preferential use of TRBV28, TRBJ1-2 and TRBJ2-5 was observed in persistent disease, whereas TRBV20-1 and TRBJ2-1 were favored in newly diagnosed disease. Persistent Graves' disease patients showed lower TCR Shannon entropy and fewer highly expanded clones than newly diagnosed patients, suggesting clonal expansion. Only peripheral blood was studied, because thyroid tissue, the primary lesion, was inaccessible.

Trimming at the junction amounts to 0 bases on V and 4 bases on J, and the germline ends lie 18 bases apart. CDR1 and CDR2 are read off the germline V gene as MGHRA and YSYEKL. Inclusive of the bounding cysteine and phenylalanine, the CDR3 is 17 residues long. The kept DNA is CDR3 alone, 51 bases in frame from the first base. Libraries were made using multiplex PCR. TCRdb lists the instrument as Illumina HiSeq 4000. TCR beta libraries were built with iRepertoire HTBI primers and Arm-PCR amplification of CDR3 regions. PCR products were gel purified before sequencing. As for how the authors treated the data: Gene usage analysis of CDR3 amino acid clonotypes used the 62 TRBV and 14 to 15 TRBJ segments found across samples. COPE and FqMerger were used to merge filtered high-quality paired reads into contigs. BLAST was used to align contigs to IMGT TRBV, TRBD and TRBJ reference genes, with CDR3 defined following IMGT. Highly expanded clones were defined as clonotypes with a frequency above 0.1%. Shannon entropy served as the measure of repertoire diversity, while the Gini coefficient captured V-J evenness. A clonotype was considered public if more than one individual shared it. The public reads were reprocessed in TCRdb via fastp at Q25 and MiXCR, keeping in-frame beta chains. Rows are unified per CDR3 protein, each entry keeping the most common DNA and genes. TCRdb's processing, not the study's, gives the V and J calls here. The sample table lists about 470,000 distinct CDR3 sequences, under 15% of them with a count of one. Over 15% of the sample belongs to the ten largest clones.

A further study also used this sample, focusing on T cells in Graves' hyperthyroidism and ophthalmopathy. Per the second study: Stable Graves' hyperthyroidism was defined as the absence of progression to ophthalmopathy over 18 months of follow-up. The hyperthyroidism patients were between 18 and 65 years old and newly diagnosed, with a disease duration of less than 2 months. The study excluded patients with uncontrolled infections, other autoimmune diseases, pregnancy or lactation. Clinical symptoms, serum thyroxine and TRAb, thyroid ultrasound, and orbital computed tomography formed the basis for the diagnoses. The first round of RT-PCR for the TCR CDR3 was performed with the HTBI primer set and the Qiagen OneStep RT-PCR kit. Most expanded thyroid clonotypes (frequency above 0.001) were also detected in blood, suggesting blood repertoires may reflect thyroid immune responses. A 13 V-J signature model separated ophthalmopathy from stable hyperthyroidism, with 87.88% sensitivity and 81.08% specificity in cross-validation and 80%/75% in testing. In validation, progression to ophthalmopathy was predicted by the model with roughly 69% sensitivity and 72.22% specificity, a median of about 6.4 months before onset. To identify TCR V-J signatures that set the groups apart, the researchers used a discovery cohort of more than 95 patients, made up of 40 to 45 with Graves' ophthalmopathy and around 58 with stable Graves' hyperthyroidism. Prospective prediction of ophthalmopathy was tested in an independent validation cohort consisting of some 18 hyperthyroidism patients and more than 15 patients who later progressed to ophthalmopathy. The approximately 98 discovery patients were randomly divided into training and test sets at a 7:3 ratio. In about 6 Graves' hyperthyroidism patients, the study also compared T-cell repertoires from thyroid tissue with T-cell repertoires from blood. After sampling, hyperthyroidism patients received methimazole starting at 30 mg daily, and ophthalmopathy patients received high-dose intravenous methylprednisolone. Libraries were constructed in a second round of multiplex PCR, after which size selection and purification were performed. Libraries were sequenced paired-end with 100 bp reads on an Illumina HiSeq2000. SOAPnuke was used to process the raw data, with reads discarded if the reads contained adapters or uncalled bases, had a mean Phred below 15, or lacked an exact constant-primer or identifier match. COPE v1.2.5 was used to merge the high-quality paired reads, and each unique nucleotide sequence was defined as a clonotype. MiTCR v1.1 was used to align the clonotypes against IMGT TRBV, TRBD and TRBJ reference segments. Analysis was restricted to V-J combinations with a frequency above 0.0001, which covered 99.2% of repertoires. The TCS score was defined as F50 (clonal expansion) divided by E x V (chaos), with BLOSUM62-based TCRdist calculated between CDR3 peptides within each V-J. Welch's t-statistics and random forest reduced around 550 V-J features to 13, which were used in a naive Bayes classifier (R e1071). No statistical method was used to set the sample size in advance, and investigators knew the group allocation. According to the paper, TCR Vbeta CDR3 sequencing was carried out on 120 to 150 peripheral blood samples, which came from 40 to 45 ophthalmopathy, around 75 hyperthyroidism and roughly 17 progressor patients.

This material consisted of peripheral blood mononuclear cells (PBMCs), taken at new diagnosis, from a patient treated with antithyroid drugs. Here the chain combines TRBV4-1 and TRBJ1-2; the D gene remains uncertain. The receptor comes from a woman aged 25 to 39 with Graves disease. Donor details come from another sample of the same person, matched by shared clones. In nucleotide form, the sequence is TGCGCCAGCAGCCAAGATATTGAGCTAATGAAGCGCTATGGCTACACCTTC. The translation is CASSQDIELMKRYGYTF.